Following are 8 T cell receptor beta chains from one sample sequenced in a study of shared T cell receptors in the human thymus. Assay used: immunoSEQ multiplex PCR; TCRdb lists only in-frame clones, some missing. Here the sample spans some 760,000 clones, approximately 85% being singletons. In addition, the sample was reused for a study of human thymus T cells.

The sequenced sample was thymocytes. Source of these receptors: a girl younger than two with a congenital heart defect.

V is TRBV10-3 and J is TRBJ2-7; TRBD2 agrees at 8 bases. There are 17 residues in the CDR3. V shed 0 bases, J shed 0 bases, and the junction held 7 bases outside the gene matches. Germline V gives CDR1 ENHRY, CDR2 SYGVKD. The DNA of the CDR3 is TGTGCCATCAGTGAGTCGTCGGGGGGGAAAACCTCCTACGAGCAGTACTTC. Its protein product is CAISESSGGKTSYEQYF.

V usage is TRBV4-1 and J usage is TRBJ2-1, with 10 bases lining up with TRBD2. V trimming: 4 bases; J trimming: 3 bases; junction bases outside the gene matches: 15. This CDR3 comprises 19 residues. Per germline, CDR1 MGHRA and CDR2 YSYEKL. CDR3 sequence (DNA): TGCGCCAGCAGCCGAATACAGGGGAAGGCTAGCGGGGGCTACAATGAGCAGTTCTTC. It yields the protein CASSRIQGKASGGYNEQFF.

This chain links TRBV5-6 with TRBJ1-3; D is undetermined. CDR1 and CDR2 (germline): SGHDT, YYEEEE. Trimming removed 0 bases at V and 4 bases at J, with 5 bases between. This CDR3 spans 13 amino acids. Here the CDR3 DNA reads TGTGCCAGCAGCTTGGCCGCGGGAAACACCATATATTTT. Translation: CASSLAAGNTIYF.

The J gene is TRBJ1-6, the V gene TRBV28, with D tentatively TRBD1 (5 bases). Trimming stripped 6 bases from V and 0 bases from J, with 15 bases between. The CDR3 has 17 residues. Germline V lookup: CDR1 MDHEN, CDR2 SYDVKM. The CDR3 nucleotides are TGTGCCAGCAGGGGACTGCGGGGCAACTCCTATAATTCACCCCTCCACTTT. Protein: CASRGLRGNSYNSPLHF. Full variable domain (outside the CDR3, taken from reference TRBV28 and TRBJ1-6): DVKVTQSSRYLVKRTGEKVFLECVQDMDHENMFWYRQDPGLGLRLIYFSYDVKMKEKGDIPEGYSVSREKKERFSLILESASTNQTSMYLCASRGLRGNSYNSPLHFGNGTRLTVT.

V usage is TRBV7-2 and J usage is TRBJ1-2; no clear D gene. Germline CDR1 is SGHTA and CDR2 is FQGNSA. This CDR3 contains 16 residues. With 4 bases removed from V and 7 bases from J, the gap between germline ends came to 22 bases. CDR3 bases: TGTGCCAGCAGCTCCACCCCCCACCGGGGTTTCGGTGGCTACACCTTC. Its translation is CASSSTPHRGFGGYTF. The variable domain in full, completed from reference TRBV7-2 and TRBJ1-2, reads GAGVSQSPSNKVTEKGKDVELRCDPISGHTALYWYRQSLGQGLEFLIYFQGNSAPDKSGLPSDRFSAERTGGSVSTLTIQRTQQEDSAVYLCASSSTPHRGFGGYTFGSGTRLTVV.

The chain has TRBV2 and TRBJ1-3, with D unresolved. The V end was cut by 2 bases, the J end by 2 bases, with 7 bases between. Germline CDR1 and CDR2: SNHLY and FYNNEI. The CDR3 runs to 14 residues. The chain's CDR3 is CASSEIRTGNTIYF. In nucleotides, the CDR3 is TGTGCCAGCAGTGAAATCAGGACTGGAAACACCATATATTTT.

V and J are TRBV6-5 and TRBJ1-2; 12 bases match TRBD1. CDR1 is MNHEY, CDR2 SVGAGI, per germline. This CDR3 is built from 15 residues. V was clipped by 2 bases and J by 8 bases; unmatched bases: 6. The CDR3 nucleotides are TGTGCCAGCAGTTACGGTCCGGGACAGGGGGCGGGCTACACCTTC. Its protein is CASSYGPGQGAGYTF.

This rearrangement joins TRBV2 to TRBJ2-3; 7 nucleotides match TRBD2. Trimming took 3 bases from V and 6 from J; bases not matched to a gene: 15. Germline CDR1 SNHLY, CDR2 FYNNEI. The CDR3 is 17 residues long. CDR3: CASSDLVWGGKEDTQYF. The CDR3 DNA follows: TGTGCCAGCAGTGATCTGGTTTGGGGGGGGAAGGAGGATACGCAGTATTTT.